The rows below give T cell receptor beta chains drawn from one sample of a study of blood T cell repertoires in COVID-19. Profiling relied on immunoSEQ multiplex PCR, and the TCRdb table lists in-frame clones only, not all of them. This sample carries roughly 340,000 clones, approximately 92% of them seen once, and the ten largest clones take over 0.95%. The material sequenced was PBMCs or T cells enriched from blood (not recorded which). These receptors all stem from a man aged 18 to 29 who had recovered from COVID-19. Each CDR3 is given with its conserved first and last residue. The order of the fields is J gene, V gene, D gene, CDR3 DNA, CDR3 protein. D genes are given only for firm matches.

>TRBJ2-2|TRBV6-4|TRBD1
TGTGCCAGCAGTGACCCGATAACTAACAGGGGGCCTAAGAACACCGGGGAGCTGTTTTTT
CASSDPITNRGPKNTGELFF
>TRBJ1-2|TRBV5-1|-
TGCGCCAGCAGCCAGGACAGTCCCCAGCCCTATGGCTACACCTTC
CASSQDSPQPYGYTF
>TRBJ2-3|TRBV28|TRBD2
TGTGCCAGCAGTTTACCGGGACTAGCGGGTACATCAGATACGCAGTATTTT
CASSLPGLAGTSDTQYF
>TRBJ2-1|TRBV9|TRBD2
TGTGCCAGCGAAGCGGGACTCCACAATGAGCAGTTCTTC
CASEAGLHNEQFF
>TRBJ1-2|TRBV5-4|-
TGTGCCAGCAGCTTGGAAGCAGGGCTTGCTATGGGCTACACCTTC
CASSLEAGLAMGYTF
>TRBJ2-1|TRBV5-5|-
TGTGCCAGCAGCTGGGGAAGGGGCTCCTACAATGAGCAGTTCTTC
CASSWGRGSYNEQFF
>TRBJ2-2|TRBV7-9|-
TGTGCCAGCAATGCGGTGACTAGTGCTGGGGAGCTGTTTTTT
CASNAVTSAGELFF
>TRBJ1-1|TRBV6-5|-
TGTGCCAGCAGACGGACTCGTCGGAACACTGAAGCTTTCTTT
CASRRTRRNTEAFF
>TRBJ1-3|TRBV4-2|-
TGTGCCAGCAGCCAAGCTTTCTCTGGAAACACCATATATTTT
CASSQAFSGNTIYF
>TRBJ2-7|TRBV15|-
TGTGCCACCAGAACAGACAGTCCGCCATTCTCCTACGAGCAGTACTTC
CATRTDSPPFSYEQYF